This TCR beta chain was identified in a study of neurological immune-mediated disorders. Findings and caveats of the study: When grouped phylogenetically, the repertoires of 18 of the 34 multiple sclerosis patients fell together in one related-CDR3 cluster, which is a possible signature. The highest TCR clonal expansion occurred in HTLV-1-associated myelopathy; multiple sclerosis fell below healthy controls.

cDNA was made by 5'RACE with 10-nucleotide random UMIs. Each CDR3 protein gets one entry after TCRdb re-called the 5' RACE reads with MiXCR. The sample carries about 60,000 distinct CDR3 sequences, approximately 3.7% recorded once. Germline V CDR1 and CDR2: DFQATT, SNEGSKA (reference sequence). V was clipped by 1 base and J by 3 bases, with 9 bases between them. This CDR3 is 13 amino acids long. This clonotype was counted at least ten times. Its matching antigen is unknown. Sequenced sample: PBMCs. The clonotype comes from a woman between 45 and 60 years old with multiple sclerosis. The rearrangement joins TRBV20-1 to TRBJ1-2; D uncertain. CDR3 DNA: TGCAGTGCTAGAGTCGAACCACACTATGGCTACACCTTC. Its protein is CSARVEPHYGYTF.